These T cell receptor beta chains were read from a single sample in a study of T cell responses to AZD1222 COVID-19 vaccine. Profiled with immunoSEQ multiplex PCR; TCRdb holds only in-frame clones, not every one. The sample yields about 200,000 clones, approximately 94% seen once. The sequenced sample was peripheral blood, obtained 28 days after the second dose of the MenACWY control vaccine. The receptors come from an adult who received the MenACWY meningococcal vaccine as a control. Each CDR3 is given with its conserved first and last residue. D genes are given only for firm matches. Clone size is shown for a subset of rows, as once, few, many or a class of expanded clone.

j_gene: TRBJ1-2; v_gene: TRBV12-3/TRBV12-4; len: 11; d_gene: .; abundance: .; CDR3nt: TGTGCCAGCTGGGGCCACTATGGCTACACCTTC; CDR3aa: CASWGHYGYTF
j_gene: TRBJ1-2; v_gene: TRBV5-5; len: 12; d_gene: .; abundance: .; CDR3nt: TGTGCCAGCAGCTTGGAATGGCTTGACTACACCTTC; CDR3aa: CASSLEWLDYTF
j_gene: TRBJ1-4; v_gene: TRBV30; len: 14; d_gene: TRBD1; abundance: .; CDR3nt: TGTGCCTGGACAGGGGGCATGACTAATGAAAAACTGTTTTTT; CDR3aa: CAWTGGMTNEKLFF
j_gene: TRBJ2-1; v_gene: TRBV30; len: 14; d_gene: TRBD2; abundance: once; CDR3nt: TGTGCCTTGGGAAATCTAGCGGGAGTCACTGAGCAGTTCTTC; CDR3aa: CALGNLAGVTEQFF
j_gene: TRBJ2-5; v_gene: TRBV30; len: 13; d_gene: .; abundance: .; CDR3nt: TGTGCCTGGACGCGGGAAATTCAAGAGACCCAGTACTTC; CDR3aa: CAWTREIQETQYF
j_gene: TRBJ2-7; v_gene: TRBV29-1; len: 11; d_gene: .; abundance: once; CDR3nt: TGCAGCGCCGGGACGGAATACGAGCAGTACTTC; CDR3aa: CSAGTEYEQYF
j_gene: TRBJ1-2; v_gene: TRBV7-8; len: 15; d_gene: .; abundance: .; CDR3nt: TGTGCCAGCAGCTTAGGTTTGAAAACTAACTATGGCTACACCTTC; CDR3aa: CASSLGLKTNYGYTF
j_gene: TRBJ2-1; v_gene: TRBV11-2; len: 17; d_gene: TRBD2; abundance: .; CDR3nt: TGTGCCAGCAGCCGATCACTAGCGGGGGCAGCCTACAATGAGCAGTTCTTC; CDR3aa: CASSRSLAGAAYNEQFF
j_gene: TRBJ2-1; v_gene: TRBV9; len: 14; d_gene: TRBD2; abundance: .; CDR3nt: TGTGCCAGCAGCGTATCACTAGCGGGCAATGAGCAGTTCTTC; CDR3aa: CASSVSLAGNEQFF
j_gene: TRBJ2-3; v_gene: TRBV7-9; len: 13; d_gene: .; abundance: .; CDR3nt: TGTGCCAGCAGTCCTCCAAATGCAGATACGCAGTATTTT; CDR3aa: CASSPPNADTQYF
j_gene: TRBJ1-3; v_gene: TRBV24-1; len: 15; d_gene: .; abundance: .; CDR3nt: TGTGCCACCAGTGATGGCAGGTCGGGAGGAAACACCATATATTTT; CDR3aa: CATSDGRSGGNTIYF
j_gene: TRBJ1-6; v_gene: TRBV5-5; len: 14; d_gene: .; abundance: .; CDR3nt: TGTGCCAGCATCCCAGGATTCGGTAATTCACCCCTCCACTTT; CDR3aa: CASIPGFGNSPLHF
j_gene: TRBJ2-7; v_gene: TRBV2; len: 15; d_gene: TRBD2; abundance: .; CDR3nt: TGTGCCAGCAGGAAAGGACTAGCGGGATTTTACGAGCAGTACTTC; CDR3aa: CASRKGLAGFYEQYF
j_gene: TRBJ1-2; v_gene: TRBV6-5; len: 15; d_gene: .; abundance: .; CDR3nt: TGTGCCAGCAGTTACATGGTCGGCGAGAACTATGGCTACACCTTC; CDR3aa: CASSYMVGENYGYTF
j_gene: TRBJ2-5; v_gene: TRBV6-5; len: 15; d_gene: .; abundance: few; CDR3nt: TGTGCCAGCAGTTATGGTTCAAGGGGAAGGGAGACCCAGTACTTC; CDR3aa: CASSYGSRGRETQYF
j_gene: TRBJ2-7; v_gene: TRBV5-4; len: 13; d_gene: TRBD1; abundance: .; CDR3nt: TGTGCCAGCAGCTTAGACAGGGGCCACGAGCAGTACTTC; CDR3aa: CASSLDRGHEQYF
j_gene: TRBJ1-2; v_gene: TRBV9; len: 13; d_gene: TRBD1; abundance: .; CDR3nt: TGTGCCAGCAAAAACCGAGACAGGGACGGCTACACCTTC; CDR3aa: CASKNRDRDGYTF
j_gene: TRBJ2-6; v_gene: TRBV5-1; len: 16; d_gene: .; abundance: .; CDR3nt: TGCGCCAGCAGCCTCTGGGAACTCTCTGGGGCCAACGTCCTGACTTTC; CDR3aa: CASSLWELSGANVLTF
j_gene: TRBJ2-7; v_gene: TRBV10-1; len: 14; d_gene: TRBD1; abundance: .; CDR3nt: TGCGCCAGCAGTGTTCAGGGGGCGAGGTACGAGCAGTACTTC; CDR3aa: CASSVQGARYEQYF
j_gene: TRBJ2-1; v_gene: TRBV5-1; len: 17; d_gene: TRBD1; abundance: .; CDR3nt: TGCGCCAGCAGCATAAAATACAGGGGGCTCTCCTACAATGAGCAGTTCTTC; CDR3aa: CASSIKYRGLSYNEQFF
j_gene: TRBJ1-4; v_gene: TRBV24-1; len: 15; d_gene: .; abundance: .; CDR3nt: TGTGCCACCAGTGACACAACCGGCACTAATGAAAAACTGTTTTTT; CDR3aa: CATSDTTGTNEKLFF
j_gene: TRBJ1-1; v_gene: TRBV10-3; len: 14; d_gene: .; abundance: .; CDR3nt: TGTGCCATCAGTGAAGCGAATCGTGATACTGAAGCTTTCTTT; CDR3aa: CAISEANRDTEAFF
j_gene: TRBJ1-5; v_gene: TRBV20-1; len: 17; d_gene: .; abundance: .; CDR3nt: TGCAGTGCTAGTGTATCGGGTGGTATGTTTTCAAATCAGCCCCAGCATTTT; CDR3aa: CSASVSGGMFSNQPQHF
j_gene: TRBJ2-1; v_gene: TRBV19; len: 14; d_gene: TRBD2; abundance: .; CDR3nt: TGTGCCAGTAGGACTAGCTCCCAAAGCAATGAGCAGTTCTTC; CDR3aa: CASRTSSQSNEQFF
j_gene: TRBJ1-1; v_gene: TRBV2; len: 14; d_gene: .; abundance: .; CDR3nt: TGTGCCAGCACCCCCCTGGGGGGAAGTACTGAAGCTTTCTTT; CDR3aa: CASTPLGGSTEAFF
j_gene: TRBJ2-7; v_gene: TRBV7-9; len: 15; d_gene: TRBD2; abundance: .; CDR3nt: TGTGCCAGCAGCTTAGAGGGGACTAGCGGGAGCGAGCAGTACTTC; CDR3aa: CASSLEGTSGSEQYF
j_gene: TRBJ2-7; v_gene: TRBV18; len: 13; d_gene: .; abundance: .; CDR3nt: TGTGCCAGCTCACCCACAGGCGGGAACGAGCAGTACTTC; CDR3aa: CASSPTGGNEQYF
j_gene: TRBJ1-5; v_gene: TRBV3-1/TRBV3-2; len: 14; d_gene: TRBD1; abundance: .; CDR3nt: TGTGCCAGCAGCCAGGGACAGGGGGGTCAGCCCCAGCATTTT; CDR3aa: CASSQGQGGQPQHF
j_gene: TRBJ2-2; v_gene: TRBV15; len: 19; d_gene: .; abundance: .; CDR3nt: TGTGCCACCAGCAGAGATTGGTTTTTGGACGGTTCGAACACCGGGGAGCTGTTTTTT; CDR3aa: CATSRDWFLDGSNTGELFF
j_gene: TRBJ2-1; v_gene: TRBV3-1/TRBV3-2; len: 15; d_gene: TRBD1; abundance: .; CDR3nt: TGTGCCAGCAGCCGAGGACAGGGGCTTTACAATGAGCAGTTCTTC; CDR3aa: CASSRGQGLYNEQFF
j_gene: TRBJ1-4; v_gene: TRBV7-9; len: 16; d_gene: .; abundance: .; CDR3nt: TGTGCCAGCAGCGCGCGACTCAGGGAACGGGGTGAAAAACTGTTTTTT; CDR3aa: CASSARLRERGEKLFF
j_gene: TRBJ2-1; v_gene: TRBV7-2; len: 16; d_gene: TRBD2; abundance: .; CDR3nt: TGTGCCAGCAGCTTAGGCGCTAGCGGGAACTACAATGAGCAGTTCTTC; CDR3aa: CASSLGASGNYNEQFF
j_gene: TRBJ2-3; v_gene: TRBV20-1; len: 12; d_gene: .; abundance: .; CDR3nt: TGCAGTGCTAATGACGGGGGAGATACGCAGTATTTT; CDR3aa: CSANDGGDTQYF
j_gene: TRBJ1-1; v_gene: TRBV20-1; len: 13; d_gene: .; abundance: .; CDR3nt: TGCAGTGCTAGTCAGGGGCGTAACACTGAAGCTTTCTTT; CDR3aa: CSASQGRNTEAFF
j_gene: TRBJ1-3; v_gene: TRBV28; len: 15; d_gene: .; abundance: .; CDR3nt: TGTGCCAGCTGGGGAAAGGGGCCCTCTGGAAACACCATATATTTT; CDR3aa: CASWGKGPSGNTIYF
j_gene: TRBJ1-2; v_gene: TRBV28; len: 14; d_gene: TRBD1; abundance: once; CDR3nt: TGTGCCAGCAGTTTACGACAGGGGGACTATGGCTACACCTTC; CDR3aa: CASSLRQGDYGYTF
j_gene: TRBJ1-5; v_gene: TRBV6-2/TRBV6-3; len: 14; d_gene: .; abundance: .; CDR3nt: TGTGCCAGCAGTTTCCCGGGGGGGCGGCAGCCCCAGCATTTT; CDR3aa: CASSFPGGRQPQHF
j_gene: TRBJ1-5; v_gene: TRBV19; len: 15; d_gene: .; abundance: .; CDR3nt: TGTGCCAGTAGTATTAGGATTTCCTCTGCCCAGCCCCAGCATTTT; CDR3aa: CASSIRISSAQPQHF
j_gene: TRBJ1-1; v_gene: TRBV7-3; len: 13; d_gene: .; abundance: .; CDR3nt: TGTGCCAGCAGCTTAAGGCCAGGGACTGAAGCTTTCTTT; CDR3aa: CASSLRPGTEAFF
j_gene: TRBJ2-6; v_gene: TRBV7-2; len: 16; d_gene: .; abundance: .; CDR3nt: TGTGCCAGCAGCTTAGTAGCTGACTCTGGGGCCAACGTCCTGACTTTC; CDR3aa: CASSLVADSGANVLTF
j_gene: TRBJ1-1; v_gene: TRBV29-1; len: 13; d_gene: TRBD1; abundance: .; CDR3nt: TGCAGCGTGTGCATTACAGGGGGCACTGAAGCTTTCTTT; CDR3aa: CSVCITGGTEAFF
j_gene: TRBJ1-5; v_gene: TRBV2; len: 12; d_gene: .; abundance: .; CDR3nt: TGTGCCACCTCAGCTAGGAGTCAGCCCCAGCATTTT; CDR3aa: CATSARSQPQHF
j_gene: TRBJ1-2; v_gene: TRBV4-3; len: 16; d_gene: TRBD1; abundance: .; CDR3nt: TGCGCCAGCAGCCCGGGGACAGGGGGCGGTTCCTATGGCTACACCTTC; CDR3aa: CASSPGTGGGSYGYTF
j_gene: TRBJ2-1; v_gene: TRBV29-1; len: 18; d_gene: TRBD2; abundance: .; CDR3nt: TGCAGCGTTGAAGGACTAGCGGGAGCCCACGCTCTCTACAATGAGCAGTTCTTC; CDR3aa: CSVEGLAGAHALYNEQFF
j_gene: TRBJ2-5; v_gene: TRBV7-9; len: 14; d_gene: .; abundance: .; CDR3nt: TGTGCCAGCAGCTTAGCCGGCCCTCAAGAGACCCAGTACTTC; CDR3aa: CASSLAGPQETQYF
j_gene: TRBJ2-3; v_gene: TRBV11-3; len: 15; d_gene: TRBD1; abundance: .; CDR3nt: TGTGCCAGCAGCCTGGGGACAGATTTTACAGATACGCAGTATTTT; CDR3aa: CASSLGTDFTDTQYF
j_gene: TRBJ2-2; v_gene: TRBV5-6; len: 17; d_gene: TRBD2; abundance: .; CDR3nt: TGTGCCAGCAGCTTGGTTTCCGGGAGGGACTACACCGGGGAGCTGTTTTTT; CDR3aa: CASSLVSGRDYTGELFF